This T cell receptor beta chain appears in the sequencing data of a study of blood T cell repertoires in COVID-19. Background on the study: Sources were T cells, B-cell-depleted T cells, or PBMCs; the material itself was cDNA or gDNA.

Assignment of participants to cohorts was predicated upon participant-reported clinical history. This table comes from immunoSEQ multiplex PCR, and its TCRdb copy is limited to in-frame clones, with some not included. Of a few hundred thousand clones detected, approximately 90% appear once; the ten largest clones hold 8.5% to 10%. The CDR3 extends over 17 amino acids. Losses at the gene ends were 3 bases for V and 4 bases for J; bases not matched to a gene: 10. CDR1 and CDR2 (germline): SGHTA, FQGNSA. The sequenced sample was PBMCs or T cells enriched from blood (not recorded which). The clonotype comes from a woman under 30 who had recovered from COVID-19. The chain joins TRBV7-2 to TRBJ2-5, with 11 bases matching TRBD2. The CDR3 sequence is CASSLSTSGSHLETQYF. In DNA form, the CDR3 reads TGTGCCAGCAGCTTGAGTACTAGCGGGAGTCATTTAGAGACCCAGTACTTC.